Sequencing of this T cell receptor (beta chain) was carried out in a study of spatial heterogeneity in lung cancer. Study-level background: More beta-chain than alpha-chain sequences were consistently detected. Study results and caveats: Intratumoral expanded alpha and beta TCR counts were found to track tumor mutation counts.

In its sample, this clonotype ranks as medium-sized. What it recognizes is unknown. A single record per CDR3 protein comes from TCRdb applying MiXCR to the 5' RACE reads. The sample carries about 9,200 distinct CDR3 sequences, 5% recorded once. The time point was: sample taken at primary tumor resection. Whole RNA obtained from tumor, nontumor lung or frozen PBMC underwent sequencing without sorting. The sample was lung tumor tissue, taken at surgery. This sequence originates from a female donor with early-stage non-small cell lung cancer.

The CDR3 sequence is CSASGISGNTIYF. CDR3 DNA: TGCAGTGCTTCAGGGATCTCTGGAAACACCATATATTTT. The chain couples TRBV20-1 to TRBJ1-3; TRBD1 might be the D (5 bases). Between the trimmed V and J ends, which lost 5 bases and 0 bases, there was a span of 8 bases. CDR1 is DFQATT and CDR2 is SNEGSKA in the germline V gene (reference sequence). CDR3 size: 13 residues.